Shown below are 7 T cell receptor beta chains from a single sample sequenced in a study of T cells in Graves' hyperthyroidism and ophthalmopathy. The TCR beta CDR3 regions underwent amplification using RNA transcripts as the source. The TCR CDR3 first-round RT-PCR relied on the HTBI primer set. One entry per CDR3 protein results from TCRdb running MiXCR on the multiplex PCR reads. The table shows around 600,000 distinct CDR3 sequences, with around 15% occurring only once. Sequenced material: blood. The source of these receptors is a woman aged 45-60 years with Graves' ophthalmopathy.

This clonotype was seen more than once but under ten times. The V gene is TRBV6-1, the J gene TRBJ1-1; no reliable D call. The CDR3 loop spans 12 amino acids. The germline V gene has CDR1 MNHNS and CDR2 SASEGT. With 7 bases removed from V and 4 bases from J, the gap between germline ends came to 10 bases. The CDR3 sequence is CASMKGFTEAFF. The CDR3 region has the DNA TGTGCCAGCATGAAGGGATTCACTGAAGCTTTCTTT.

This clonotype was seen ten or more times. The chain is built from TRBV18 and TRBJ1-5, with 7 bases that match TRBD1. Trimming at V came to 5 bases and at J to 7 bases, leaving 8 bases not matched to a gene. This CDR3 has 14 amino acids. Germline CDR1 is KGHSH and CDR2 is LQKENI. The DNA for the CDR3 is TGTGCCAGCTCATCGAACAGGGGCGGCCAGCCCCAGCATTTT. This encodes CASSSNRGGQPQHF.

The chain carries TRBV7-2 and TRBJ1-4; D may be TRBD1 (5 bases). Germline-derived CDR1 and CDR2 are SGHTA and FQGNSA. The CDR3 totals 15 residues. V lost 3 bases and J lost 9, with 17 bases in between. The DNA of the CDR3 is TGTGCCAGCAGCTTTGGTTGGGGGTCGGGGCAAAAACTGTTTTTT. Its translation is CASSFGWGSGQKLFF.

The chain recombines TRBV7-9 with TRBJ2-1; possibly TRBD2 for D (5 bases). This CDR3 spans 16 amino acids. Trimming removed 1 base from V and 0 bases from J, with 10 bases in between. Germline V lookup: CDR1 SEHNR, CDR2 FQNEAQ (reference sequence). The CDR3 is CASSLVGLHSYNEQFF. CDR3 nucleotides: TGTGCCAGCAGCTTAGTCGGACTGCACTCCTACAATGAGCAGTTCTTC.

This sequence joins TRBV7-9 and TRBJ2-7, with a possible D match to TRBD2 (6 bases). V dropped 5 bases and J dropped 2 bases, with 19 bases sitting between them. The CDR3 is made up of 16 amino acids. The germline gives CDR1 SEHNR, CDR2 FQNEAQ (reference sequence). CDR3 region: CASSPRAGAGPYEQYF. The CDR3 DNA follows: TGTGCCAGCAGCCCAAGAGCCGGGGCGGGACCCTACGAGCAGTACTTC.

In this sample, this clonotype turned up many times. The CDR3 sequence: CASSFRLAGAGQFF. For the CDR3, the DNA is TGTGCCAGCAGCTTCCGGCTAGCGGGAGCCGGGCAGTTCTTC. The chain uses TRBV7-9 and TRBJ2-1; the match to TRBD2 covers 10 bases. Germline V CDR1 and CDR2: SEHNR, FQNEAQ (reference sequence). The CDR3 length is 14 residues. Trimming at V came to 3 bases and at J to 12 bases, leaving 8 bases not matched to a gene.

This clonotype was detected many times. This chain joins TRBV3-1 and TRBJ2-7; maybe TRBD2 (7 bases). The CDR3 runs 14 residues. The germline V gene has CDR1 LGHDT and CDR2 YNNKEL (reference sequence). V was cut by 5 bases and J by 3 bases, with 14 bases left in between. CDR3 bases: TGTGCCAGCAGCTCCAGGGGAGGGGGCTACGAGCAGTACTTC. It specifies CASSSRGGGYEQYF.